The 15 T cell receptor beta chains listed next were all sequenced from one sample in a study of Ad26.COV2.S vaccination and SARS-CoV-2 variants. Sequencing was performed with immunoSEQ multiplex PCR; in TCRdb, only in-frame clones are kept and a portion is missing. The table records roughly 100,000 clones, 80% of them present only once. Source: peripheral blood, taken after recovery from COVID-19. The receptors derive from a human donor who had recovered from COVID-19.

In its sample, this clone was seen once. The V call is TRBV6-2 or TRBV6-3, the J call TRBJ2-2; 8 bases map to TRBD1. J lost 5 bases, V lost 2 bases, and 4 bases had no gene match. Germline V gene sequence: CDR1 MNHEY, CDR2 SVGEGT. The CDR3 extends over 15 amino acids. The CDR3 bases are TGTGCCAGCAGTTACGGACAGGGAGGTACCGGGGAGCTGTTTTTT. Amino acid sequence: CASSYGQGGTGELFF.

The chain joins TRBV4-3 to TRBJ1-3; D might be TRBD1 (5 bases). Deletions cut 2 bases from V and 4 bases from J, with 15 bases between. Germline V gives CDR1 LGHNA, CDR2 YSLEER. The CDR3 has 16 residues. CDR3 residues: CASSQIAGIEGNTIYF. The CDR3 coding sequence is TGCGCCAGCAGCCAAATAGCAGGGATCGAGGGAAACACCATATATTTT.

This chain uses TRBV7-3 with TRBJ2-1; 8 nucleotides line up with TRBD2. This CDR3 spans 15 amino acids. CDR1 and CDR2 from the germline V gene are SGHTA and FQGTGA. The ends lost 0 bases at V and 3 bases at J; junction bases unmatched: 1. The CDR3 coding sequence is TGTGCCAGCAGCTTAACCGGGGGGGTCTACAATGAGCAGTTCTTC. This translates into CASSLTGGVYNEQFF.

The chain is built from TRBV5-1 and TRBJ1-1; D possibly corresponds to TRBD1 (6 bases). Per the germline V gene, CDR1 is SGHRS and CDR2 is YFSETQ. V was cut by 4 bases and J by 0 bases, with 16 bases left in between. There are 16 residues in the CDR3. CDR3 coding DNA: TGCGCCAGCAGCCGATTTTACAGGGTAATGAACACTGAAGCTTTCTTT. Translating it yields CASSRFYRVMNTEAFF.

The rearrangement links TRBV7-9 to TRBJ2-3; D ambiguous. This CDR3 has 12 residues. V was clipped by 6 bases and J by 4 bases, with 8 bases between them. Germline V gene data show CDR1 as SEHNR and CDR2 as FQNEAQ (reference sequence). CDR3: CASSLRADTQYF. CDR3 in DNA: TGTGCCAGCAGTCTTCGGGCAGATACGCAGTATTTT.

This chain uses TRBV7-9 with TRBJ2-5; 7 bases fit TRBD2. In germline, CDR1 is SEHNR, CDR2 FQNEAQ (reference sequence). This CDR3 region has 17 residues. With 0 bases clipped from V and 7 bases from J, the junction kept 14 bases outside the gene matches. This CDR3 reads CASSLARGTDQFGTQYF. The CDR3 nucleotides are TGTGCCAGCAGCTTAGCGCGGGGGACTGATCAGTTCGGGACCCAGTACTTC.

The chain is built from TRBV13 and TRBJ2-5; unclear D gene. With 5 bases removed from V and 2 bases from J, the gap between germline ends came to 6 bases. CDR3 length: 12 amino acids. CDR1 is PRHDT and CDR2 is FYEKMQ in the germline V gene (reference sequence). CDR3 nucleotide sequence: TGTGCCAGCAGCCTGCGACAAGAGACCCAGTACTTC. This translates into CASSLRQETQYF.

The chain carries TRBV6-1 and TRBJ1-5; D is uncertain. Trimming removed 3 bases from V and 7 bases from J, with 13 bases in between. There are 14 residues in the CDR3. From germline, CDR1 is MNHNS and CDR2 SASEGT. The CDR3: CASSDDFDPQPQHF. The CDR3, as DNA: TGTGCCAGCAGTGACGATTTTGACCCCCAGCCCCAGCATTTT.

The rearrangement uses TRBV4-1 and TRBJ1-2; D is uncertain. The CDR3 consists of 14 residues. V dropped 2 bases and J dropped 6 bases, with 13 bases sitting between them. CDR1 MGHRA and CDR2 YSYEKL come from the germline V gene. The CDR3 sequence is CASSQPGRRNGYTF. CDR3 sequence (DNA): TGCGCCAGCAGCCAACCCGGACGGAGGAATGGCTACACCTTC.

The rearrangement links TRBV4-1 to TRBJ2-3; TRBD1 is a possible D gene (5 bases). The germline gives CDR1 MGHRA, CDR2 YSYEKL. Trimming pared 0 bases from V and 6 bases from J, leaving 13 bases between. This CDR3 contains 15 residues. DNA for the CDR3: TGCGCCAGCAGCCAAGAATGGGGCGCCCCGGATACGCAGTATTTT. It translates to CASSQEWGAPDTQYF.

The chain uses TRBV28 and TRBJ2-1; 10 nucleotides line up with TRBD1. The ends lost 5 bases at V and 4 bases at J; junction bases unmatched: 5. Germline CDR1 reads MDHEN; CDR2 reads SYDVKM. The CDR3 covers 15 residues. The CDR3 sequence is CASSPGTGEYNEQFF. CDR3 bases: TGTGCCAGCAGTCCCGGGACAGGGGAATACAATGAGCAGTTCTTC.

The rearrangement links TRBV6-5 to TRBJ1-1; 7 bases are a match to TRBD1. V trimming: 5 bases; J trimming: 7 bases; junction bases outside the gene matches: 13. CDR3 length equals 15 residues. Per germline, CDR1 MNHEY and CDR2 SVGAGI. As DNA, the CDR3 is TGTGCCAGCAGTCGGGTGCGGACAGGAGGGAATGAAGCTTTCTTT. Amino acids: CASSRVRTGGNEAFF.

V is TRBV12-3 or TRBV12-4 and J is TRBJ2-2; no clear D. This CDR3 has 12 residues. The V end was cut by 7 bases, the J end by 6 bases, with 9 bases between. CDR3 sequence (DNA): TGTGCCAGCACCCTGAGTTCCGGGGAGCTGTTTTTT. Its protein is CASTLSSGELFF.

This clone was picked up a small number of times. CDR3 loop: CAWSSQGVNGYTF. The DNA for the CDR3 is TGTGCCTGGAGTTCGCAGGGGGTAAATGGCTACACCTTC. This chain uses TRBV30 with TRBJ1-2; 7 bases agree with TRBD1. This CDR3 has 13 residues. The J segment lost 6 bases and the V segment lost 2 bases, leaving 6 bases of the junction unmatched. Germline V lookup: CDR1 GTSNPN, CDR2 SVGIG (reference sequence).

This clone is a singleton in its sample. V and J are TRBV2 and TRBJ2-3, with D unresolved. There are 14 residues in the CDR3. The germline V and J ends were trimmed by 8 bases and 2 bases, with 14 bases remaining between them. Germline CDR1 SNHLY, CDR2 FYNNEI. The DNA for the CDR3 is TGTGCCAGCCAGCCCGGGTCTCTCACAGATACGCAGTATTTT. It specifies CASQPGSLTDTQYF.